Listed here are 6 T cell receptor beta chains from one sample, sequenced in a study of blood T cell repertoires in COVID-19 (dated by TCRdb to about 2020). To prepare the library, the immunoSEQ multiplex PCR assay was applied. TCRdb took over this immuneACCESS table, retaining in-frame rearrangements with V and J assigned. Such tables are incomplete; in checked studies, under half of the missing clones stem from an unresolved V gene, and the remainder is unexplained. The sample contains 100,000 to 150,000 clones, around 86% of them found a single time. The ten biggest clones cover 10% to 15% of the sample. Sequencing input: peripheral blood. The receptors were gathered from a man between 60 and 70 years old with acute or convalescent COVID-19.

There are a few counts of this clone. V and J are TRBV2 and TRBJ2-7; weak D call: TRBD2 (6 bases). The CDR3 contains 15 residues. Germline-derived CDR1 and CDR2 are SNHLY and FYNNEI. Trimming stripped 2 bases from V and 0 bases from J, with 11 bases between. The CDR3 DNA is TGTGCCAGCAGTGAAAGGCAGCGGGCCTCCTACGAGCAGTACTTC. It codes for CASSERQRASYEQYF. Full variable domain (remainder filled in from reference TRBV2 and TRBJ2-7): EPEVTQTPSHQVTQMGQEVILRCVPISNHLYFYWYRQILGQKVEFLVSFYNNEISEKSEIFDDQFSVERPDGSNFTLKIRSTKLEDSAMYFCASSERQRASYEQYFGPGTRLTVT.

The J gene is TRBJ1-1, the V gene TRBV28, with 7 bases identical to TRBD1. The CDR3 is 16 residues long. Trimming at V came to 3 bases and at J to 4 bases, leaving 11 bases not matched to a gene. Germline-derived CDR1 and CDR2 are MDHEN and SYDVKM. CDR3 sequence (DNA): TGTGCCAGCAGTTTCCAACGAACAGGGGCAACCACTGAAGCTTTCTTT. Amino acid sequence: CASSFQRTGATTEAFF. Based on the CDR3 plus reference TRBV28 and TRBJ1-1, the full variable domain is DVKVTQSSRYLVKRTGEKVFLECVQDMDHENMFWYRQDPGLGLRLIYFSYDVKMKEKGDIPEGYSVSREKKERFSLILESASTNQTSMYLCASSFQRTGATTEAFFGQGTRLTVV.

The chain couples TRBV7-3 to TRBJ2-1; D unresolved. The germline gives CDR1 SGHTA, CDR2 FQGTGA. V was clipped by 5 bases and J by 5 bases, with 16 bases between them. CDR3 size: 15 residues. CDR3 coding DNA: TGTGCCAGCAGCCCTACGGGTTTCCTGAACAATGAGCAGTTCTTC. It specifies CASSPTGFLNNEQFF.

As DNA, the CDR3 is TGTGCCAGTTCTAGCGGGAGCTCCTACAATGAGCAGTTCTTC. Encoded protein: CASSSGSSYNEQFF. This chain uses TRBV6-6 with TRBJ2-1; 10 bases are a match to TRBD2. The germline V gene has CDR1 MNHNY and CDR2 SVGAGI (reference sequence). The CDR3 runs 14 residues. Trimming at V came to 9 bases and at J to 0 bases, leaving 2 bases not matched to a gene.

This chain joins TRBV19 and TRBJ1-5; D is possibly TRBD1 (5 bases). This CDR3 spans 15 amino acids. Germline values: CDR1 LNHDA, CDR2 SQIVND (reference sequence). Trimming took 6 bases from V and 2 from J, leaving 14 bases between them. CDR3 in amino acids: CASRGLGDGNQPQHF. The CDR3 bases are TGTGCCAGTAGGGGGTTAGGGGATGGCAATCAGCCCCAGCATTTT. The full variable domain, completed using reference TRBV19 and TRBJ1-5, is DGGITQSPKYLFRKEGQNVTLSCEQNLNHDAMYWYRQDPGQGLRLIYYSQIVNDFQKGDIAEGYSVSREKKESFPLTVTSAQKNPTAFYLCASRGLGDGNQPQHFGDGTRLSIL.

This clone was recorded a few times. The V call is TRBV11-2, the J call TRBJ1-1; D is unclear. CDR1 and CDR2 (germline): SGHAT, FQNNGV. This CDR3 has 14 amino acids. V lost 5 bases to trimming and J lost 3 bases, with 13 bases between them. The CDR3 DNA is TGTGCCAGCAGCCCTGAGAACGAGTACACTGAAGCTTTCTTT. It specifies CASSPENEYTEAFF. Full variable domain (missing parts from reference TRBV11-2 and TRBJ1-1): EAGVAQSPRYKIIEKRQSVAFWCNPISGHATLYWYQQILGQGPKLLIQFQNNGVVDDSQLPKDRFSAERLKGVDSTLKIQPAKLEDSAVYLCASSPENEYTEAFFGQGTRLTVV.